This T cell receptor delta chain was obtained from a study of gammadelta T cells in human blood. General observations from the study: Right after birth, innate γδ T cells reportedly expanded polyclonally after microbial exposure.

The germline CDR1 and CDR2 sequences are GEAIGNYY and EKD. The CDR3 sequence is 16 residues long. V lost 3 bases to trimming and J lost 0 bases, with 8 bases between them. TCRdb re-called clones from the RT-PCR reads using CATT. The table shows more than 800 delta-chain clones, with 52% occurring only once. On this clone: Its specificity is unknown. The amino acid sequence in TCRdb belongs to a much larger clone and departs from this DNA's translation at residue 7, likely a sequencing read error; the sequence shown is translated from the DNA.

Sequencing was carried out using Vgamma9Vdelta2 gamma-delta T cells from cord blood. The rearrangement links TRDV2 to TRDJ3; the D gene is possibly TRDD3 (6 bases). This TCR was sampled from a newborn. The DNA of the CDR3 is TGTGCCTGTGACTGGGGGTGCTCCTGGGACACCCGACAGATGTTTTTC. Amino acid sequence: CACDWGCSWDTRQMFF.